These 24 T cell receptor beta chains were all obtained from the same sample, sequenced in a study of type 1 and type 2 diabetes patients. Amplification started from genomic DNA. Multiplex PCR with 30 forward and 13 reverse primers amplified the TCR beta CDR3. TCRdb redid the calling of the multiplex PCR reads with MiXCR, one entry per CDR3 protein. This table holds 280,000 or so distinct CDR3 sequences, 47% found once. The sequencing input was peripheral blood mononuclear cells (PBMCs). The source is a man between 18 and 35 years old with type 2 diabetes.

The V call is TRBV7-4, the J call TRBJ2-7, with D hard to call. This CDR3 region has 20 residues. Looked up from germline, CDR1 is SGHVT and CDR2 is SQSDAQ. The V gene lost 3 bases and the J gene lost 5 bases, with 32 bases spanning the gap. CDR3 coding DNA: TGTGCCAGCAGCTTTGAATCTCATGACGTACGTCCCGGTGGTGGCCACGAGCAGTACTTC. Its protein product is CASSFESHDVRPGGGHEQYF.

The V and J genes are TRBV30 and TRBJ1-1, with TRBD1 matching over 8 bases. The CDR3 sequence is 14 residues long. Germline CDR1 GTSNPN, CDR2 SVGIG (reference sequence). The CDR3 nucleotides are TGTGCTAGCACAGCCACAGGGGGGCCCACTGAAGCTTTCTTT. Protein product: CASTATGGPTEAFF.

The sample holds a few counts of this clonotype. The chain employs TRBV7-2 and TRBJ1-1; TRBD1 is a possible D gene (6 bases). From germline, CDR1 is SGHTA and CDR2 FQGNSA. V lost 5 bases and J lost 3, with 19 bases in between. This CDR3 comprises 16 residues. Here the CDR3 reads CASSKRATGRDTEAFF. As DNA, the CDR3 is TGTGCCAGCAGCAAACGCGCTACAGGGAGGGACACTGAAGCTTTCTTT.

This chain uses TRBV28 with TRBJ2-1; TRBD1 matches at 12 bases. Germline V gives CDR1 MDHEN, CDR2 SYDVKM. V lost 3 bases to trimming and J lost 8 bases; unmatched junction nucleotides: 2. This CDR3 comprises 14 residues. The CDR3 nucleotides read TGTGCCAGCAGTTTGGGACAGGGGGCGGATGAGCAGTTCTTC. It specifies CASSLGQGADEQFF.

The J gene is TRBJ2-3, the V gene TRBV11-3; D is undetermined. V gave up 1 base and J gave up 2 bases, with 10 bases separating them. Germline V gene lookup returns CDR1 SGHNT and CDR2 YENEEA. The CDR3 has 15 residues. DNA for the CDR3: TGTGCCAGCAGCTTAGCAAACCCCCCCACAGATACGCAGTATTTT. Translating gives CASSLANPPTDTQYF.

A few counts support this clonotype. This sequence may be a read error, since a much larger clone differs from it by one base. V is TRBV2 and J is TRBJ1-2; no definite D call. The CDR3 has 10 amino acids. Per germline, CDR1 SNHLY and CDR2 FYNNEI. The DNA for the CDR3 is TGTGCCGGCAGTGAAAGGGGCTACACCTTC. Amino acid sequence: CAGSERGYTF.

V gene TRBV28 combines with J gene TRBJ2-7; 7 nucleotides match TRBD2. CDR1 is MDHEN and CDR2 is SYDVKM in the germline V gene. The CDR3 consists of 15 residues. J lost 3 bases, V lost 3 bases, and 8 bases had no gene match. The CDR3 DNA reads TGTGCCAGCAGTTTCTCTAGCGGTTACTACTACGAGCAGTACTTC. It codes for CASSFSSGYYYEQYF.

The chain joins TRBV10-1 to TRBJ2-3; D not certain. Deletions cut 7 bases from V and 3 bases from J, with 5 bases between. In germline, CDR1 is WNHNN, CDR2 SYGVQD (reference sequence). The CDR3 loop spans 11 amino acids. CDR3 sequence reads: CASTLTDTQYF. The CDR3 DNA is TGCGCCAGCACCCTTACAGATACGCAGTATTTT.

This clonotype was detected only a few times. The rearrangement links TRBV13 to TRBJ1-2; the D gene is possibly TRBD1 (6 bases). The V and J ends lost 1 base and 4 bases respectively, with 7 bases between them. Germline CDR1 PRHDT, CDR2 FYEKMQ (reference sequence). CDR3 size: 13 residues. The CDR3 coding sequence is TGTGCCAGCAGCTTAGACAGGGCCTATGGCTACACCTTC. It specifies CASSLDRAYGYTF. Full variable domain (remainder filled in from reference TRBV13 and TRBJ1-2): AAGVIQSPRHLIKEKRETATLKCYPIPRHDTVYWYQQGPGQDPQFLISFYEKMQSDKGSIPDRFSAQQFSDYHSELNMSSLELGDSALYFCASSLDRAYGYTFGSGTRLTVV.

V and J are TRBV12-3 or TRBV12-4 and TRBJ1-1, with D possibly being TRBD1 (6 bases). This CDR3 is built from 13 residues. The germline V and J ends were trimmed by 2 bases and 7 bases, with 11 bases remaining between them. CDR3 loop: CASSLQGPNEAFF. In DNA, the CDR3 is TGTGCCAGCAGTTTACAGGGGCCCAATGAAGCTTTCTTT.

This sequence joins TRBV6-5 and TRBJ2-7; D gene unclear. This CDR3 is 17 amino acids long. Per the germline V gene, CDR1 is MNHEY and CDR2 is SVGAGI. Trimming shortened V by 0 bases and J by 0 bases, and 15 bases separated the two germline ends. DNA for the CDR3: TGTGCCAGCAGTTACTCGAAAGGAGCCCGGTACTCCTACGAGCAGTACTTC. Protein product: CASSYSKGARYSYEQYF.

This chain joins TRBV10-3 and TRBJ2-7, with TRBD1 matching 7 bases. CDR3 length equals 15 residues. Germline CDR1 and CDR2: ENHRY and SYGVKD. V lost 4 bases, J lost 1 base, and 7 bases stayed unmatched. CDR3 in DNA: TGTGCCATCAGTGCTCGGAACAGGGGTTCCTACGAGCAGTACTTC. It translates to CAISARNRGSYEQYF.

The chain couples TRBV6-1 to TRBJ2-1, with no clear D. The CDR3 has 13 amino acids. The germline CDR1 and CDR2 sequences are MNHNS and SASEGT. Deletions cut 6 bases from V and 10 bases from J, with 16 bases between. Here the CDR3 DNA reads TGTGCCAGCAGCCCCGAGCCCGTGGCGGAGCAGTTCTTC. This gives the protein CASSPEPVAEQFF.

The chain has TRBV4-1 and TRBJ2-7; D remains unclear. The V gene's germline CDR1 is MGHRA and CDR2 YSYEKL. Trimming shortened V by 1 base and J by 2 bases, and 9 bases separated the two germline ends. This CDR3 has 14 amino acids. CDR3 DNA: TGCGCCAGCAGCCAAGTAGGAAGAACCTACGAGCAGTACTTC. It yields the protein CASSQVGRTYEQYF.

This chain uses TRBV7-9 with TRBJ1-6; a weak D match, TRBD1 (5 bases). The CDR3 is 16 amino acids. The germline gives CDR1 SEHNR, CDR2 FQNEAQ (reference sequence). Trimming stripped 3 bases from V and 9 bases from J, with 18 bases between. The CDR3, as DNA: TGTGCCAGCAGCTTGGGCAGGGTCTTCGACGGTTCACCCCTCCACTTT. Amino acids: CASSLGRVFDGSPLHF. Full variable domain (rest looked up from reference TRBV7-9 and TRBJ1-6): DTGVSQNPRHKITKRGQNVTFRCDPISEHNRLYWYRQTLGQGPEFLTYFQNEAQLEKSRLLSDRFSAERPKGSFSTLEIQRTEQGDSAMYLCASSLGRVFDGSPLHFGNGTRLTVT.

The chain carries TRBV10-2 and TRBJ2-3; D is possibly TRBD2 (5 bases). V lost 0 bases and J lost 4, with 14 bases in between. The CDR3 is made up of 16 amino acids. CDR1 WSHSY and CDR2 SAAADI come from the germline V gene. CDR3 residues: CASSESGLTTADTQYF. The CDR3 DNA is TGCGCCAGCAGTGAGTCAGGACTGACAACCGCAGATACGCAGTATTTT.

CDR3 sequence reads: CASSQVASYEQYF. Here the CDR3 DNA reads TGTGCCAGCAGCCAAGTGGCTAGCTACGAGCAGTACTTC. The chain combines TRBV14 with TRBJ2-7, with no clear D. The germline gives CDR1 SGHDN, CDR2 FVKESK. The V end lost 1 base, the J end lost 3 bases, and 7 bases lay between the germline ends. The CDR3 sequence is 13 residues long.

This rearrangement joins TRBV25-1 to TRBJ2-7; D might be TRBD2 (5 bases). The closer fit of TRBJ2-5 to the DNA end suggests the J call may be wrong. This CDR3 contains 22 residues. Germline V gene lookup returns CDR1 MGHDK and CDR2 SYGVNS. CDR3 sequence (DNA): TGTGCCAGCAGTGAATTGTCAACGGCCTCACCCCTCCACTTCGGGATCGGGGAGACCCAGTACTTC. This codes for CASSELSTASPLHFGIGETQYF.

This clonotype has just a few counts. V is TRBV25-1 and J is TRBJ2-7; 7 nucleotides line up with TRBD1. Trimming took 5 bases from V and 4 from J; bases not matched to a gene: 11. Germline V lookup: CDR1 MGHDK, CDR2 SYGVNS. The CDR3 has 15 residues. The CDR3 nucleotides are TGTGCCAGCAGTACACGGACAGGAGTGGAATACGAGCAGTACTTC. Protein product: CASSTRTGVEYEQYF.

This clonotype has only a few counts. This chain connects TRBV28 to TRBJ1-6; D is unclear. Germline V gives CDR1 MDHEN, CDR2 SYDVKM. Trimming pared 3 bases from V and 9 bases from J, leaving 3 bases between. This CDR3 is 11 amino acids long. CDR3 amino acids: CASSLSSPLHF. The DNA of the CDR3 is TGTGCCAGCAGTTTGTCTTCACCCCTCCACTTT.

The rearrangement uses TRBV12-3 or TRBV12-4 and TRBJ2-6; TRBD1 matches at 11 bases. This CDR3 spans 17 amino acids. After removal of 4 bases from V and 1 base from J, the junction contained 3 bases not matched to a gene. CDR3 sequence reads: CASSWGTGGSGANVLTF. The CDR3 region has the DNA TGTGCCAGCAGTTGGGGGACAGGGGGTTCTGGGGCCAACGTCCTGACTTTC.

The chain combines TRBV10-1 with TRBJ1-3; 8 bases line up with TRBD1. The germline V gene encodes CDR1 WNHNN and CDR2 SYGVQD (reference sequence). The junction had 11 bases not matched to a gene; V was cut back by 6 bases and J by 4 bases. This CDR3 spans 16 amino acids. CDR3 residues: CASRHDRTGNGNTIYF. The CDR3 coding sequence is TGCGCCAGCAGGCACGACCGGACAGGGAACGGAAACACCATATATTTT.

The chain uses TRBV20-1 and TRBJ1-1; D gene unclear. V gave up 7 bases and J gave up 1 base, with 7 bases separating them. Germline CDR1 and CDR2: DFQATT and SNEGSKA (reference sequence). The CDR3 loop spans 11 amino acids. As DNA, the CDR3 is TGCAGTGTGGCCAGGAACACTGAAGCTTTCTTT. This gives the protein CSVARNTEAFF.

The chain joins TRBV5-1 to TRBJ2-1, with D possibly being TRBD2 (5 bases). The CDR3 runs 11 residues. Per the germline V gene, CDR1 is SGHRS and CDR2 is YFSETQ. V lost 2 bases to trimming and J lost 9 bases, with 6 bases between them. In DNA form, the CDR3 reads TGCGCCAGCAGCTTCGGACTTGAGCAGTTCTTC. Its translation is CASSFGLEQFF.